This T cell receptor beta chain derives from a study of CD8 T cells in ankylosing spondylitis. With respect to this clonotype: At one of its ends the junction is not consistent with the germline gene, which may arise from a read error.

TCRdb reprocessed the 5' RACE reads via MiXCR and lists one record per CDR3 protein. The data show about 360,000 distinct CDR3 sequences, with roughly 14% seen just once and less than 1.1% held by the top ten. Per germline, CDR1 SEHNR and CDR2 FQNEAQ (reference sequence). This CDR3 is 13 amino acids long. Sequencing was done on a sample of blood, either unsorted or a sorted T cell fraction (not recorded which). This TCR derives from a male donor with ankylosing spondylitis or in good health (not recorded which). The chain links TRBV7-9 to TRBJ2-7; a weak D match, TRBD2 (6 bases). The CDR3 DNA reads TGTGCCAGCAGCTTAACGGGACTCATCGGATTTGACTTC. Protein sequence: CASSLTGLIGFDF.